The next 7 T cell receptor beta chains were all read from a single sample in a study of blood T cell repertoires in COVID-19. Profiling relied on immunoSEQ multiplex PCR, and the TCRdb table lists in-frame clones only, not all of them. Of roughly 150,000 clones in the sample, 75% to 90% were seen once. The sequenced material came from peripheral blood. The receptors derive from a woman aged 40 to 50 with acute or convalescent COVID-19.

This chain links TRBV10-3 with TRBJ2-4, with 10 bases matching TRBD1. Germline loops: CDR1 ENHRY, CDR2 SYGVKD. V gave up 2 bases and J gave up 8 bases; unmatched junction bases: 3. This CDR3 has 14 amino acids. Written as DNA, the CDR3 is TGTGCCATCAGTGAGAGGGACAGGGGTGACATTCAGTACTTC. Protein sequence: CAISERDRGDIQYF.

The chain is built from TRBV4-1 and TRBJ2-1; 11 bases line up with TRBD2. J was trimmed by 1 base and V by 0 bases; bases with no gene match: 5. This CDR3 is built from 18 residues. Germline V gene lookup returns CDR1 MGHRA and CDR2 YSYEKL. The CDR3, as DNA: TGCGCCAGCAGCCAAGATGTAGCTAGCGGGAGGTCCTACAATGAGCAGTTCTTC. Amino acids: CASSQDVASGRSYNEQFF.

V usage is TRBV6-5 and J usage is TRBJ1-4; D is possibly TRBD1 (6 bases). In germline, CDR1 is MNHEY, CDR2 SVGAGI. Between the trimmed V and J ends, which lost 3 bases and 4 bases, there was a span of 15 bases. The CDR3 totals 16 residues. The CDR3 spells CASSYQRQEHNEKLFF. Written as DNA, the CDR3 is TGTGCCAGCAGTTATCAGAGACAGGAGCATAATGAAAAACTGTTTTTT.

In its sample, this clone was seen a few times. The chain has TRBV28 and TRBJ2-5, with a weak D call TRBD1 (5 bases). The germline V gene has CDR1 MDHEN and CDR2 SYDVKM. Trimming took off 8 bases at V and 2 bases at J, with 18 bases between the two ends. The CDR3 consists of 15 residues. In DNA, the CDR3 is TGTGCCAGCCCCCCCCTTGGACAAGCTCAAGAGACCCAGTACTTC. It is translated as CASPPLGQAQETQYF.

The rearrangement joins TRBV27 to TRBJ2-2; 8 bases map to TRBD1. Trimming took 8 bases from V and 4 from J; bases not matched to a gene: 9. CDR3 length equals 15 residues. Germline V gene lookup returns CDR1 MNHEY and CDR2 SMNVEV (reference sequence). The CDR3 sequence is CASRVQGGVTGELFF. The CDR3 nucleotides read TGTGCCAGCCGTGTACAGGGGGGTGTCACCGGGGAGCTGTTTTTT.

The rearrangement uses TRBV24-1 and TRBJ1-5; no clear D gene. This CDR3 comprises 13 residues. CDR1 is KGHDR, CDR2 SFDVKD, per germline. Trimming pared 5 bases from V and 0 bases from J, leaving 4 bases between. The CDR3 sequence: CATSASSNQPQHF. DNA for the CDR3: TGTGCCACCAGTGCGAGTAGCAATCAGCCCCAGCATTTT.

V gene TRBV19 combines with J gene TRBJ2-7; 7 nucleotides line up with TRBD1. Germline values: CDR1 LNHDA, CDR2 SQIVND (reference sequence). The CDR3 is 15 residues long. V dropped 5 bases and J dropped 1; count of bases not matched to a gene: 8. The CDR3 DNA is TGTGCCAGTAGTTCTCAAAGGGACAGTTCCTACGAGCAGTACTTC. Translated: CASSSQRDSSYEQYF.